The 2 T cell receptor beta chains presented below share a single source sample, sequenced in a study of metastatic and nonmetastatic thyroid tumors. There were no patients who had received any treatment before thyroid surgery. TCRdb used MiXCR to call clones anew from the PCR reads. Of about 92,000 clones listed, under 15% are singletons. Sequencing input: blood. These receptors came from a female donor with papillary thyroid cancer or a benign thyroid nodule (not recorded which). Some clones in this sample may be carry-over from other donors' samples.

This clone was counted ten times or more. V and J are TRBV30 and TRBJ2-2, with D uncertain. V lost 2 bases and J 7 bases, leaving 5 bases between the germline ends. The germline gives CDR1 GTSNPN, CDR2 SVGIG (reference sequence). The CDR3 consists of 11 residues. CDR3 in DNA: TGTGCCTGGAGTCAGAACGGGGAGCTGTTTTTT. Its translation: CAWSQNGELFF. Combining the CDR3 with reference TRBV30 and TRBJ2-2 gives the whole variable domain SQTIHQWPATLVQPVGSPLSLECTVEGTSNPNLYWYRQAAGRGLQLLFYSVGIGQISSEVPQNLSASRPQDRQFILSSKKLLLSDSGFYLCAWSQNGELFFGEGSRLTVL.

In this sample, this clone turned up many times. This CDR3 is also generated by other DNA sequences in the sample. The chain combines TRBV7-6 with TRBJ1-5; D gene ambiguous. The V gene's germline CDR1 is SGHVS and CDR2 FNYEAQ. The CDR3 spans 15 residues. Trimming cost V 1 base and J 3 bases, with 10 bases left between them. This CDR3 reads CASSLGPTSNQPQHF. The CDR3 nucleotides are TGTGCCAGCAGCTTAGGACCGACTTCCAATCAGCCCCAGCATTTT.